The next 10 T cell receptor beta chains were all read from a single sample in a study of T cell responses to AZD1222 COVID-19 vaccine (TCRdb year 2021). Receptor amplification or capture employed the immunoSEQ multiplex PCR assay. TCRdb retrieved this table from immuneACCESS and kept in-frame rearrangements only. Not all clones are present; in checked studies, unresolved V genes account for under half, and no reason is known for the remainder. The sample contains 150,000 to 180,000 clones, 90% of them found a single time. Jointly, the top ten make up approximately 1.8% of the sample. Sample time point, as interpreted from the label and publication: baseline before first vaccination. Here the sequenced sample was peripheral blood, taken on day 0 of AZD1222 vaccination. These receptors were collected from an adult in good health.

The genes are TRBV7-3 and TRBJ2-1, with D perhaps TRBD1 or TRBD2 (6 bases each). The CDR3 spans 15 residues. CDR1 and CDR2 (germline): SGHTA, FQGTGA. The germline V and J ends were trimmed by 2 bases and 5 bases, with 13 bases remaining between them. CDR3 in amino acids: CASSLQEGGHNEQFF. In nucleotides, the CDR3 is TGTGCCAGCAGCTTACAGGAGGGGGGTCACAATGAGCAGTTCTTC.

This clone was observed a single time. The CDR3 protein is CASSYSVTGGHGYTF. The CDR3 region has the DNA TGTGCCAGCAGTTACTCGGTTACAGGGGGCCATGGCTACACCTTC. This chain connects TRBV27 to TRBJ1-2, with 9 bases that match TRBD1. The V gene's germline CDR1 is MNHEY and CDR2 SMNVEV (reference sequence). The V segment lost 4 bases and the J segment 6 bases; nucleotides outside the gene matches: 9. CDR3 size: 15 residues.

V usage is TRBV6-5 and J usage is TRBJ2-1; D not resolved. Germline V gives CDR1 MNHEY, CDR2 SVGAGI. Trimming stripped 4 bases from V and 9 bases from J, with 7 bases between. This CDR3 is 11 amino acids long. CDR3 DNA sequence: TGTGCCAGCAGTTCCGGTCTTGAGCAGTTCTTC. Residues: CASSSGLEQFF.

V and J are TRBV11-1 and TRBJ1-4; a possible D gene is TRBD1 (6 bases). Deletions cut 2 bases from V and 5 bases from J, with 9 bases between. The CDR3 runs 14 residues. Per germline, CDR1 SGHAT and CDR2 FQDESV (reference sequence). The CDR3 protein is CASSLLRGNEKLFF. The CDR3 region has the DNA TGTGCCAGCAGCTTATTAAGGGGGAATGAAAAACTGTTTTTT.

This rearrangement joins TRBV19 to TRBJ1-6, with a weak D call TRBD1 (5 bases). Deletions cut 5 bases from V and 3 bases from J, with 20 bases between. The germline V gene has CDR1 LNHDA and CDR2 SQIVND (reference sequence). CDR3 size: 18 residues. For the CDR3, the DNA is TGTGCCAGTAGTGTTCAGACTTCACGGGACCACTATAATTCACCCCTCCACTTT. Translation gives CASSVQTSRDHYNSPLHF.

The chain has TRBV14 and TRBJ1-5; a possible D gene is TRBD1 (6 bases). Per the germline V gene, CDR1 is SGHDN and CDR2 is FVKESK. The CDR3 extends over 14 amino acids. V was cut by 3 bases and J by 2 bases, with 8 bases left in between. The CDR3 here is CASSHSGGNQPQHF. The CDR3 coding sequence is TGTGCCAGCAGCCACTCAGGGGGCAATCAGCCCCAGCATTTT. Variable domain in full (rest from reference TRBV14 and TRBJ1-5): EAGVTQFPSHSVIEKGQTVTLRCDPISGHDNLYWYRRVMGKEIKFLLHFVKESKQDESGMPNNRFLAERTGGTYSTLKVQPAELEDSGVYFCASSHSGGNQPQHFGDGTRLSIL.

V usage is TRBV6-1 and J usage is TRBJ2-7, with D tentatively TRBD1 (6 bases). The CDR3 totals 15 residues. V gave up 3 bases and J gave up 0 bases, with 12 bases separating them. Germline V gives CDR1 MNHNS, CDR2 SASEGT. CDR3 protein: CASSDMGHPSYEQYF. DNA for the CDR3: TGTGCCAGCAGTGACATGGGACACCCCTCCTACGAGCAGTACTTC.

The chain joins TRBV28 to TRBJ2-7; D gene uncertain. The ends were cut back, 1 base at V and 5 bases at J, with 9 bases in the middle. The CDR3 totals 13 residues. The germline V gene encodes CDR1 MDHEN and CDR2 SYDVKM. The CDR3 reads CASSLSKTDEQYF. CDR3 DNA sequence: TGTGCCAGCAGTTTATCAAAGACGGACGAGCAGTACTTC.

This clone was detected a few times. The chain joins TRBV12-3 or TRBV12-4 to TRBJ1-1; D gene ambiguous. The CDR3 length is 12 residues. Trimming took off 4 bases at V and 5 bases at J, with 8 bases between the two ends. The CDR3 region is CASSYDKTEAFF. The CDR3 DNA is TGTGCCAGCAGTTACGACAAGACTGAAGCTTTCTTT.

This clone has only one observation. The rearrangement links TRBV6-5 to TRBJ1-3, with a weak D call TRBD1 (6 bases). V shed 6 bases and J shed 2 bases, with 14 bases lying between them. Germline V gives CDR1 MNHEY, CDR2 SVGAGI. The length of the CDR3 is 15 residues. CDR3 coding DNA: TGTGCCAGCAGACGAGGGGGACAAGCTGGAAACACCATATATTTT. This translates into CASRRGGQAGNTIYF.